This T cell receptor (beta chain) was profiled in a study of blood T cell repertoires in COVID-19. This CDR3 has 14 amino acids. CDR1 is SGHRS and CDR2 is YFSETQ in the germline V gene. Trimming removed 3 bases from V and 8 bases from J, with 15 bases in between. The table came from immunoSEQ multiplex PCR; TCRdb's copy has only in-frame clones and leaves some out. Among about 160,000 clones listed, roughly 84% were seen once. The J gene is TRBJ2-1, the V gene TRBV5-1; D is possibly TRBD1 (6 bases). Sequenced: peripheral blood. This clonotype was sampled from an elderly woman with active or convalescent COVID-19. CDR3 loop: CASSSRGDGDEQFF. CDR3 DNA: TGCGCCAGCAGCTCCAGGGGCGACGGCGATGAGCAGTTCTTC. Full variable domain (remainder filled in from reference TRBV5-1 and TRBJ2-1): KAGVTQTPRYLIKTRGQQVTLSCSPISGHRSVSWYQQTPGQGLQFLFEYFSETQRNKGNFPGRFSGRQFSNSRSEMNVSTLELGDSALYLCASSSRGDGDEQFFGPGTRLTVL.